The 7 T cell receptor beta chains below come from one sample, sequenced in a study of blood T cell repertoires in COVID-19. Sequenced by immunoSEQ multiplex PCR; TCRdb stores in-frame clones only, minus some. The sample yields approximately 94,000 clones, 91% seen once. Sequenced material: peripheral blood. These TCRs come from a man over 45 with active COVID-19.

This sequence joins TRBV9 and TRBJ2-7; D gene unclear. The CDR3 runs to 13 residues. Germline loops: CDR1 SGDLS, CDR2 YYNGEE. Trimming left V 0 bases short and J 3 bases short, with 7 bases between. CDR3 loop: CASSVVARYEQYV. In DNA, the CDR3 is TGTGCCAGCAGCGTAGTAGCCCGCTACGAGCAGTACGTC.

V is TRBV30 and J is TRBJ2-1; perhaps TRBD2 as D (6 bases). The germline V gene has CDR1 GTSNPN and CDR2 SVGIG (reference sequence). The V end was cut by 4 bases, the J end by 9 bases, with 13 bases between. This CDR3 spans 12 amino acids. CDR3 protein: CAWTLGGSEQFF. The CDR3 DNA is TGTGCCTGGACCCTCGGGGGAAGTGAGCAGTTCTTC.

This clone was observed a few times. The J gene is TRBJ1-2, the V gene TRBV5-4, with TRBD1 identical over 9 bases. V was clipped by 5 bases and J by 2 bases; unmatched bases: 4. Germline CDR1 reads SGHNT; CDR2 reads YYREEE (reference sequence). CDR3 size: 14 residues. CDR3 bases: TGTGCCAGCAGGGAGACAGGGGGGAACTATGGCTACACCTTC. It specifies CASRETGGNYGYTF.

The chain carries TRBV21-1 and TRBJ1-1; TRBD1, the table's D call, was not compared with the DNA. TRBV21-1 is reported as a pseudogene. The CDR3 sequence is 15 residues long. DNA of the CDR3: TGTGCCAGCAGTAGAGGGACAGGGGGTAACACTGAAGCTTTCTTT. It is translated as CASSRGTGGNTEAFF.

The chain links TRBV28 to TRBJ2-1; 12 nucleotides line up with TRBD2. The CDR3 extends over 16 amino acids. CDR1 is MDHEN and CDR2 is SYDVKM in the germline V gene. Losses at the gene ends were 2 bases for V and 4 bases for J; bases not matched to a gene: 3. CDR3 coding DNA: TGTGCCAGCAGTTTAGGGACTAGCGGGTCTTACAATGAGCAGTTCTTC. The encoded protein is CASSLGTSGSYNEQFF.

The chain's CDR3 is CASSDRGGDTEAFF. CDR3 DNA: TGTGCCAGCAGCGACAGGGGGGGGGACACTGAAGCTTTCTTT. This sequence joins TRBV6-5 and TRBJ1-1; 9 bases line up with TRBD1. CDR3 size: 14 residues. Germline CDR1 and CDR2: MNHEY and SVGAGI. J was trimmed by 3 bases and V by 6 bases; bases with no gene match: 5.

CDR3 sequence reads: CASSLNSGQAIYEQYF. The DNA for the CDR3 is TGTGCCAGCAGCTTGAATTCGGGACAGGCGATCTACGAGCAGTACTTC. This rearrangement joins TRBV5-6 to TRBJ2-7; 8 bases are a match to TRBD1. V lost 1 base to trimming and J lost 3 bases; unmatched junction nucleotides: 9. The germline V gene has CDR1 SGHDT and CDR2 YYEEEE. CDR3 length: 16 amino acids.